What follows are 8 T cell receptor beta chains derived from one specimen sequenced in a study of T cells in Graves' hyperthyroidism and ophthalmopathy. The TCR beta CDR3 regions underwent amplification using RNA transcripts as the source. HTBI primers were the set used in a first-round RT-PCR of the TCR CDR3. TCRdb reprocessed the multiplex PCR reads with MiXCR, giving one entry per CDR3 protein. The table records hundreds of thousands of distinct CDR3 sequences, 35% to 45% of them present only once. Sequenced material: blood. These receptors originate from a young man with Graves' hyperthyroidism.

The genes are TRBV15 and TRBJ2-1; 7 positions match TRBD2. This CDR3 has 17 residues. Per the germline V gene, CDR1 is LNHNV and CDR2 is YYDKDF (reference sequence). After removal of 6 bases from V and 0 bases from J, the junction contained 11 bases not matched to a gene. The CDR3 coding sequence is TGTGCCACCAGGATAGATCAAGCGGGAAGCTCCTACAATGAGCAGTTCTTC. Translation: CATRIDQAGSSYNEQFF.

This clonotype has more than one count but fewer than ten. The chain links TRBV7-2 to TRBJ2-2; TRBD2 aligns across 9 bases. Germline loops: CDR1 SGHTA, CDR2 FQGNSA. The J segment lost 4 bases and the V segment lost 4 bases, leaving 4 bases of the junction unmatched. The CDR3 runs 15 residues. The CDR3 region is CASSSSGKRTGELFF. Here the CDR3 DNA reads TGTGCCAGCAGCTCTAGCGGGAAGCGCACCGGGGAGCTGTTTTTT. The full variable domain, in which reference TRBV7-2 and TRBJ2-2 provide the parts outside the CDR3, is GAGVSQSPSNKVTEKGKDVELRCDPISGHTALYWYRQSLGQGLEFLIYFQGNSAPDKSGLPSDRFSAERTGGSVSTLTIQRTQQEDSAVYLCASSSSGKRTGELFFGEGSRLTVL.

This rearrangement joins TRBV2 to TRBJ2-7, with D unresolved. The CDR3 extends over 15 amino acids. Trimming cost V 0 bases and J 4 bases, with 13 bases left between them. Looked up from germline, CDR1 is SNHLY and CDR2 is FYNNEI. CDR3 amino acids: CASSEALRVVYEQYF. DNA of the CDR3: TGTGCCAGCAGTGAAGCGCTTCGGGTCGTTTACGAGCAGTACTTC.

This clonotype was counted ten times or more. V and J are TRBV7-6 and TRBJ2-5, with D uncertain. The CDR3 sequence is 13 residues long. Per germline, CDR1 SGHVS and CDR2 FNYEAQ. Trimming shortened V by 5 bases and J by 2 bases, and 9 bases separated the two germline ends. The CDR3 spells CASSGTIQETQYF. The CDR3 nucleotides are TGTGCCAGCAGCGGAACCATTCAAGAGACCCAGTACTTC.

This clonotype appeared many times. The chain combines TRBV7-2 with TRBJ2-2, with D possibly being TRBD2 (6 bases). Per the germline V gene, CDR1 is SGHTA and CDR2 is FQGNSA. This CDR3 comprises 16 residues. V gave up 2 bases and J gave up 6 bases, with 16 bases separating them. The CDR3 nucleotides are TGTGCCAGCAGCTTATATGGGCGGAGGAGGGCCGGGGAGCTGTTTTTT. It specifies CASSLYGRRRAGELFF.

This clonotype occurred once. V and J are TRBV7-2 and TRBJ2-7; 7 nucleotides align to TRBD1. Germline values: CDR1 SGHTA, CDR2 FQGNSA. V dropped 8 bases and J dropped 2; count of bases not matched to a gene: 12. This CDR3 region has 15 residues. The CDR3 nucleotides are TGTGCCAGCTCACGGGGACAGTCCGGCACCTACGAGCAGTACTTC. This translates into CASSRGQSGTYEQYF.

Regarding this clonotype: One base away lies a much larger clone, so this may be a sequencing read error. The genes are TRBV2 and TRBJ2-7; D remains unclear. V shed 11 bases and J shed 6 bases, with 14 bases lying between them. CDR3 length: 11 residues. CDR1 is SNHLY, CDR2 FYNNEI, per germline. The CDR3 is CACEVGSEQYF. CDR3 sequence (DNA): TGTGCCTGCGAAGTGGGAAGCGAGCAGTACTTC. Variable domain in full (rest from reference TRBV2 and TRBJ2-7): EPEVTQTPSHQVTQMGQEVILRCVPISNHLYFYWYRQILGQKVEFLVSFYNNEISEKSEIFDDQFSVERPDGSNFTLKIRSTKLEDSAMYFCACEVGSEQYFGPGTRLTVT.

The genes are TRBV4-3 and TRBJ1-1; maybe TRBD1 (5 bases). Per germline, CDR1 LGHNA and CDR2 YSLEER. The CDR3 is 15 amino acids. V gave up 0 bases and J gave up 7 bases, with 15 bases separating them. The CDR3 sequence: CASSQDGEWGIEAFF. The DNA of the CDR3 is TGCGCCAGCAGCCAAGATGGCGAATGGGGCATTGAAGCTTTCTTT.